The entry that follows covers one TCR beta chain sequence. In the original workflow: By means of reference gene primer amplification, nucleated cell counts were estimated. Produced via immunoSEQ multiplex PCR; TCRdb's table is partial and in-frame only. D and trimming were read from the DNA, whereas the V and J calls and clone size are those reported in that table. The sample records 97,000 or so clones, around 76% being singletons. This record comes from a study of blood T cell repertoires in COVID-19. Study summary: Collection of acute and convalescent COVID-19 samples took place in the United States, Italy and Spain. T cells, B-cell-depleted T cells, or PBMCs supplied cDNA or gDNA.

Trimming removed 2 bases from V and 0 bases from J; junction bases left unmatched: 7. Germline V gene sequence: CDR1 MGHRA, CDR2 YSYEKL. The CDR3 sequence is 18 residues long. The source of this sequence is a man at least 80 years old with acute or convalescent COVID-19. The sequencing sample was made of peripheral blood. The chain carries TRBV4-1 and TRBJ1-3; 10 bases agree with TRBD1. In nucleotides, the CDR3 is TGCGCCAGCAGCCAACGGGAGACAGGGGGCACCTCTGGAAACACCATATATTTT. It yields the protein CASSQRETGGTSGNTIYF.